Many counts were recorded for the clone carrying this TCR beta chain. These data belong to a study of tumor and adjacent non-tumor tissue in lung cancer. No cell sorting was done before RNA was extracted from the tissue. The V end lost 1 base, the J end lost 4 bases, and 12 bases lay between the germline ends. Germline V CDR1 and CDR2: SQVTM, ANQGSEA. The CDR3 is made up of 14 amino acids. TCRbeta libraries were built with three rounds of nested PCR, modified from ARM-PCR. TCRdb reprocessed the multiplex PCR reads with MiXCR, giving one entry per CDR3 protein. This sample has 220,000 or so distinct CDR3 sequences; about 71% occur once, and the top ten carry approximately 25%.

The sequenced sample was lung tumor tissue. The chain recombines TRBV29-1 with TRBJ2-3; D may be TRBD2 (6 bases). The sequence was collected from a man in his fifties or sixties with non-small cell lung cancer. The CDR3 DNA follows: TGCAGCGTTGAAGCTCTCTCGGGGGCAGATACGCAGTATTTT. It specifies CSVEALSGADTQYF.